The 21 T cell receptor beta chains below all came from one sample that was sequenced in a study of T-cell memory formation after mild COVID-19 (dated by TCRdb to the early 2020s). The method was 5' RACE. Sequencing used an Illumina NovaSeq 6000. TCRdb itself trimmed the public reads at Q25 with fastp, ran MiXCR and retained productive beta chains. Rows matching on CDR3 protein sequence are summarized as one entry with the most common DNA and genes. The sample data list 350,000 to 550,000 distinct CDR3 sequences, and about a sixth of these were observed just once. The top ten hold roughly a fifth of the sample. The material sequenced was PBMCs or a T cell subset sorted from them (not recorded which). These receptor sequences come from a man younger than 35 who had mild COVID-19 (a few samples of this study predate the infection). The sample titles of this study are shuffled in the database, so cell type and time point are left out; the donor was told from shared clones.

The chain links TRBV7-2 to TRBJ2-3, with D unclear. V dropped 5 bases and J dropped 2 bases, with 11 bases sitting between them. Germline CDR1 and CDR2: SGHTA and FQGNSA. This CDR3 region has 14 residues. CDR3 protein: CASSRLDFTDTQYF. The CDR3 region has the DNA TGTGCCAGCAGCCGCCTAGATTTCACAGATACGCAGTATTTT.

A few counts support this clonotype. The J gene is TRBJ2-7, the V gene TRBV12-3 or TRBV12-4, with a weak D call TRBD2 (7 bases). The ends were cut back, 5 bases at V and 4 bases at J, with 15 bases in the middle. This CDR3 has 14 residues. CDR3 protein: CASSLQGRVYEQYF. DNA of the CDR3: TGTGCCAGCAGTCTCCAGGGGAGGGTTTACGAGCAGTACTTC.

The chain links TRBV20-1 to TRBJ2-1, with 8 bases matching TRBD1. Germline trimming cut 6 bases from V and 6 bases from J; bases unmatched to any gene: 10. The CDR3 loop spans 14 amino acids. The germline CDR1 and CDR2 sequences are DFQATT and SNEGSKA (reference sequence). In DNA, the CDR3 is TGCAGTGCCGTGGGGGCAGGGGGCCCCAATGAGCAGTTCTTC. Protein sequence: CSAVGAGGPNEQFF.

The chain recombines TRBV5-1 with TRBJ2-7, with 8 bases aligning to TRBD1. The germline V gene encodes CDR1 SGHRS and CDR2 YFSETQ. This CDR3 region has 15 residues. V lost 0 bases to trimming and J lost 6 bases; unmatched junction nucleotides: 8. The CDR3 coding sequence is TGCGCCAGCAGCTTGGTCGTTGGACAGGGTACCGAGCAGTACTTC. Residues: CASSLVVGQGTEQYF.

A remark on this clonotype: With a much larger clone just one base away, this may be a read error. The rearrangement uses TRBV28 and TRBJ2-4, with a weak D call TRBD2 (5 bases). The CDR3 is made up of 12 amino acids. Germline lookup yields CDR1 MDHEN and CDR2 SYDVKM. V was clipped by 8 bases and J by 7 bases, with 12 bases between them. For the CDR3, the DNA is TGTGCCAGCCAGCGGCGCCACAACATTCAGTACTTC. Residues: CASQRRHNIQYF.

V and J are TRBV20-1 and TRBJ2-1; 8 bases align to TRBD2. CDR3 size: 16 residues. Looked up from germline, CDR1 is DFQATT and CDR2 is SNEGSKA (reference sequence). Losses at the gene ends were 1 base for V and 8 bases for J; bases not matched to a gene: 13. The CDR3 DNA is TGCAGTGCTAGAGTTCGGGGGGGAACAGGGAAGGATGAGCAGTTCTTC. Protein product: CSARVRGGTGKDEQFF.

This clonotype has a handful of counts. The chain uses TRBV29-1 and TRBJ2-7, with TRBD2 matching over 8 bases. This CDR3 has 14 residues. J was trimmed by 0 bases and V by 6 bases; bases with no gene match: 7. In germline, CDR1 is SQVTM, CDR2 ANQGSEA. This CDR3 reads CSVQVRGGSYEQYF. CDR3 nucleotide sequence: TGCAGCGTACAAGTCCGGGGGGGCTCCTACGAGCAGTACTTC.

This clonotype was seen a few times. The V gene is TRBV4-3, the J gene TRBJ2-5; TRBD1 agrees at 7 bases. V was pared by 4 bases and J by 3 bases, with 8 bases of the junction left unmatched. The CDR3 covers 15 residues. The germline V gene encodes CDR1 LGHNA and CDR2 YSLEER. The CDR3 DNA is TGCGCCAGCAGCCCACACAGGGGTGGCGAAGAGACCCAGTACTTC. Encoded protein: CASSPHRGGEETQYF.

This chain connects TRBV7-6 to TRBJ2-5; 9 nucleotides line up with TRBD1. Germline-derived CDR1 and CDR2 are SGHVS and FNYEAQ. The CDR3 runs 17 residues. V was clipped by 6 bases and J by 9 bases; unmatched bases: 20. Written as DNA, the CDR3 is TGTGCCAGCAGTTCCCGAACCGGGACAGGGCTACAATGGGCCCAGTACTTC. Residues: CASSSRTGTGLQWAQYF.

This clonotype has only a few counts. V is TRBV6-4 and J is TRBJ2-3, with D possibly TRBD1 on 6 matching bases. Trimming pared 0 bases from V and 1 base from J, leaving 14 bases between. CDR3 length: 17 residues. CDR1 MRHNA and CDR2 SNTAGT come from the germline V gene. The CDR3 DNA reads TGTGCCAGCAGTGACTCGAGTACGTCAGGGGGCACAGATACGCAGTATTTT. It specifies CASSDSSTSGGTDTQYF.

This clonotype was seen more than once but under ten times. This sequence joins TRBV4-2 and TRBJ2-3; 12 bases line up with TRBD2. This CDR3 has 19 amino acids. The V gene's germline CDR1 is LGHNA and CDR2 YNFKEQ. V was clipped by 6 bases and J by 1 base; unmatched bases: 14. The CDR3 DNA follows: TGTGCCAGCAGAAATGGGCTAGCGGGGGGGGGATGGGGCACAGATACGCAGTATTTT. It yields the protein CASRNGLAGGGWGTDTQYF.

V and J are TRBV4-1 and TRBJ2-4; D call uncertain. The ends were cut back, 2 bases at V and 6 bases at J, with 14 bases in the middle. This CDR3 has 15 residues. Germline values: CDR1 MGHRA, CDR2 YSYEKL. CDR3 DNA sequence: TGCGCCAGCAGCCAACCGACCGCACCTGGAAACATTCAGTACTTC. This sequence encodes CASSQPTAPGNIQYF.

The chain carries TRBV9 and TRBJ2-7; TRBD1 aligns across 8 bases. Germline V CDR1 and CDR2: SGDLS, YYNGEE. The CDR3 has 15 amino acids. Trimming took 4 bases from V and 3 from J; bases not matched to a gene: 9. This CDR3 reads CASSPRDRLFYEQYF. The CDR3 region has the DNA TGTGCCAGCAGCCCACGGGACAGGCTTTTCTACGAGCAGTACTTC. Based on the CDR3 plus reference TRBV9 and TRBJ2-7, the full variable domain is DSGVTQTPKHLITATGQRVTLRCSPRSGDLSVYWYQQSLDQGLQFLIQYYNGEERAKGNILERFSAQQFPDLHSELNLSSLELGDSALYFCASSPRDRLFYEQYFGPGTRLTVT.

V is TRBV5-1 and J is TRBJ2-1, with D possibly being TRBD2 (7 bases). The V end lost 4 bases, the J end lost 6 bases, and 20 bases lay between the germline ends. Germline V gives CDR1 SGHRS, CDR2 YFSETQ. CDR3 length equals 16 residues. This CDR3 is CASSHSGGPRVNEQFF. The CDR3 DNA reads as TGCGCCAGCAGCCATTCCGGGGGGCCCAGGGTCAATGAGCAGTTCTTC.

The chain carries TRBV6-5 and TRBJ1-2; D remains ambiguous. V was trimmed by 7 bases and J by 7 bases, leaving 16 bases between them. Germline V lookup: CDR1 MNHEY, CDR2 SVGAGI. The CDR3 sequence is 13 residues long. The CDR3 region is CASTPGGPRGYTF. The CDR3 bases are TGTGCCAGCACCCCGGGAGGGCCGCGTGGCTACACCTTC.

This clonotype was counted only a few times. CDR3 in DNA: TGTGCCAGCTCACCCATGGGGACAGGCTATGAGCAGTTCTTC. It codes for CASSPMGTGYEQFF. The chain employs TRBV18 and TRBJ2-1; TRBD1 matches at 8 bases. The CDR3 has 14 amino acids. Unmatched junction bases numbered 6, after V lost 3 bases and J lost 8 bases. Per the germline V gene, CDR1 is KGHSH and CDR2 is LQKENI.

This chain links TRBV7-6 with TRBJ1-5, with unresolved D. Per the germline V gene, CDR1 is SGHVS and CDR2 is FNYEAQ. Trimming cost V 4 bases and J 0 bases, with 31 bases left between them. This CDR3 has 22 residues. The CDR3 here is CASSSIPISGTVQDFSNQPQHF. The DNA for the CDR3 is TGTGCCAGCAGCTCTATCCCCATTAGCGGAACAGTCCAAGACTTTAGCAATCAGCCCCAGCATTTT.

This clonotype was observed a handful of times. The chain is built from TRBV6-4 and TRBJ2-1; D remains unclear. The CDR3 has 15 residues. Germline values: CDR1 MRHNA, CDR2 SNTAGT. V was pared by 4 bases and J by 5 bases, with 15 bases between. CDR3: CASSAYPGGDNEQFF. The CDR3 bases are TGTGCCAGCAGTGCCTACCCTGGTGGAGACAATGAGCAGTTCTTC.

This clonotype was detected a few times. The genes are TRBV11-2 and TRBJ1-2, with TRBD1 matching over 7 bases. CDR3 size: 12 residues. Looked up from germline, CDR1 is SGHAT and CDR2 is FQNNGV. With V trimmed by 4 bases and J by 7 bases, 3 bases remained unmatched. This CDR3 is CASSSTGFGYTF. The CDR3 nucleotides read TGTGCCAGCAGCTCGACAGGGTTTGGCTACACCTTC. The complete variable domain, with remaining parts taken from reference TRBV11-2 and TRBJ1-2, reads EAGVAQSPRYKIIEKRQSVAFWCNPISGHATLYWYQQILGQGPKLLIQFQNNGVVDDSQLPKDRFSAERLKGVDSTLKIQPAKLEDSAVYLCASSSTGFGYTFGSGTRLTVV.

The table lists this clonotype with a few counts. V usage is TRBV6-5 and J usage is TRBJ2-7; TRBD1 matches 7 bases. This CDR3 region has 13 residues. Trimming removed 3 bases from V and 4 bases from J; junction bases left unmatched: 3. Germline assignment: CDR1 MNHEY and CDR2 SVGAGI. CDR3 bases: TGTGCCAGCAGTTATCAGGGGGAATACGAGCAGTACTTC. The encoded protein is CASSYQGEYEQYF.

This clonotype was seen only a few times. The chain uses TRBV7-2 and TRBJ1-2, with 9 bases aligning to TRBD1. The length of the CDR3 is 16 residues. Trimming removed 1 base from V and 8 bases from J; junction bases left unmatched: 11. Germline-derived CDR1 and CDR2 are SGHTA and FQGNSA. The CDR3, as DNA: TGTGCCAGCAGCTTAGTGTATGGGGGACAGGGTGGCGGCTACACCTTC. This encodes CASSLVYGGQGGGYTF.